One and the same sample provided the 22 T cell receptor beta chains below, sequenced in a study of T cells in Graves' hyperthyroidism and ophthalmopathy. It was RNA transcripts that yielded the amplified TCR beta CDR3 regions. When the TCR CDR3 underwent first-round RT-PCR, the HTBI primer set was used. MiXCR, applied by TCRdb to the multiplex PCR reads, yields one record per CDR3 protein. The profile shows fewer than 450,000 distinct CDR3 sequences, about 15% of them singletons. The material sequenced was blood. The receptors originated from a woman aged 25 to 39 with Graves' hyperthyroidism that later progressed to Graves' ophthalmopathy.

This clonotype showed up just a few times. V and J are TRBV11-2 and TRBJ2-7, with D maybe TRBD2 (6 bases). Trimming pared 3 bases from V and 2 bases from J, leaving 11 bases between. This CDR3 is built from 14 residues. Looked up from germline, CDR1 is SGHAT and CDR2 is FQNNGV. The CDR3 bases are TGTGCCAGCAGCTTTTCGGCGGGGACCTACGAGCAGTACTTC. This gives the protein CASSFSAGTYEQYF.

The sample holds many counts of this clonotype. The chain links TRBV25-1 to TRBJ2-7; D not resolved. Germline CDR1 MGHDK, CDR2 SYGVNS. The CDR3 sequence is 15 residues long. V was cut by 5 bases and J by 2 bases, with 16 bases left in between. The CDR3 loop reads CASSKSEESPYEQYF. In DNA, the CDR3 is TGTGCCAGCAGTAAATCTGAGGAGTCACCCTACGAGCAGTACTTC.

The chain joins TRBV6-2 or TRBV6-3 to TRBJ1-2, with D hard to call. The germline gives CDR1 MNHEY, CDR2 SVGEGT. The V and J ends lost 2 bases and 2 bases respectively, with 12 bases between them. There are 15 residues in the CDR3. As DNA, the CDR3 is TGTGCCAGCAGTTACCCTGGGCAGAACAACTATGGCTACACCTTC. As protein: CASSYPGQNNYGYTF.

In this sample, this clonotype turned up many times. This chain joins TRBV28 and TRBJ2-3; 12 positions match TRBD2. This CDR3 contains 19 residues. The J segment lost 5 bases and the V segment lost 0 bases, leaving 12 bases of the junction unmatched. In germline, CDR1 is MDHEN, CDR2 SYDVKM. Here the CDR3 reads CASSLWTSSGGAGGDTQYF. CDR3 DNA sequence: TGTGCCAGCAGTTTATGGACCTCTAGCGGGGGGGCGGGGGGAGATACGCAGTATTTT.

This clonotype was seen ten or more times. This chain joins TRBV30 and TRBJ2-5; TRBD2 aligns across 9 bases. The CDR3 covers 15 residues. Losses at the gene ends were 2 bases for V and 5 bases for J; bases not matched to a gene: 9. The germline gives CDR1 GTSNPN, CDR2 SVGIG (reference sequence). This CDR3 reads CAWSPLAGVGETQYF. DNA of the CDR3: TGTGCCTGGAGTCCCTTAGCGGGAGTAGGCGAGACCCAGTACTTC.

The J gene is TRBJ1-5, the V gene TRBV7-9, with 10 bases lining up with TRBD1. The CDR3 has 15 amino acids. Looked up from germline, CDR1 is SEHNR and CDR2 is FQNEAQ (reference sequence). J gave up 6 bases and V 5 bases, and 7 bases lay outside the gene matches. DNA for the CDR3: TGTGCCAGCAGCCCGACAGGGGGCGGATTTCAGCCCCAGCATTTT. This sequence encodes CASSPTGGGFQPQHF.

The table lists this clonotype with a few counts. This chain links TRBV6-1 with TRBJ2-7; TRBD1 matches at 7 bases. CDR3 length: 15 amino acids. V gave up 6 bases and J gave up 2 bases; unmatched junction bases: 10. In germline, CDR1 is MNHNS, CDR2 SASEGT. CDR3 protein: CASSKSGTAAYEQYF. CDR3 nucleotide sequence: TGTGCCAGCAGCAAATCCGGGACAGCAGCCTACGAGCAGTACTTC.

Here the CDR3 DNA reads TGTGCCAGCGATCTGAGGACAGGGATGTATCAGCCCCAGCATTTT. The encoded protein is CASDLRTGMYQPQHF. This rearrangement joins TRBV6-1 to TRBJ1-5, with 8 positions matching TRBD1. V lost 8 bases and J lost 5; bases outside the gene matches: 11. The CDR3 is 15 amino acids. Germline V CDR1 and CDR2: MNHNS, SASEGT.

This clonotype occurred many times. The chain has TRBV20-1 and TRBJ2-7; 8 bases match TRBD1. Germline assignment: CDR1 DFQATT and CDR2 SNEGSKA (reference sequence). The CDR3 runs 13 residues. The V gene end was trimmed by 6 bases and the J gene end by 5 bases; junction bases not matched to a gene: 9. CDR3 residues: CSANHDRGDEQYF. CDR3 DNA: TGCAGTGCGAATCATGACAGGGGTGACGAGCAGTACTTC.

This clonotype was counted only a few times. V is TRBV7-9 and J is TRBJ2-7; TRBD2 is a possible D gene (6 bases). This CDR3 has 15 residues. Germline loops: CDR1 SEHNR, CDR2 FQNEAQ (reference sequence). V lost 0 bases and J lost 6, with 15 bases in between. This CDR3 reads CASSLATKPAGEQYF. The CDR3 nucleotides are TGTGCCAGCAGCTTAGCAACTAAACCAGCGGGCGAGCAGTACTTC.

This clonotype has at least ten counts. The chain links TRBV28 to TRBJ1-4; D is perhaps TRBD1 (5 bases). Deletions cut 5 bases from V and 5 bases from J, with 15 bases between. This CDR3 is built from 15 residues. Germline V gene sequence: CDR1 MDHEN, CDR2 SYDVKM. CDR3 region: CASSGPGTGNEKLFF. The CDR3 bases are TGTGCCAGCAGTGGACCCGGGACGGGAAATGAAAAACTGTTTTTT.

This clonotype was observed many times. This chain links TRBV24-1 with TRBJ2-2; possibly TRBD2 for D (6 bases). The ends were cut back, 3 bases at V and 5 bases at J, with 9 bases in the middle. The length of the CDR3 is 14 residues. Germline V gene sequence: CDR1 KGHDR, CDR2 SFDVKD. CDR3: CATSDGGRTGELFF. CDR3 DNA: TGTGCCACCAGTGATGGAGGGAGAACCGGGGAGCTGTTTTTT.

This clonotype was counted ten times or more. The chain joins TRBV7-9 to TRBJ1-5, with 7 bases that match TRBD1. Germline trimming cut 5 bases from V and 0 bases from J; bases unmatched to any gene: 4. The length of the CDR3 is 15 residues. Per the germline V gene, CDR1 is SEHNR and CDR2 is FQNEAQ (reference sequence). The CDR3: CASSLGTASNQPQHF. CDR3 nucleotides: TGTGCCAGCAGCCTAGGGACAGCTAGCAATCAGCCCCAGCATTTT.

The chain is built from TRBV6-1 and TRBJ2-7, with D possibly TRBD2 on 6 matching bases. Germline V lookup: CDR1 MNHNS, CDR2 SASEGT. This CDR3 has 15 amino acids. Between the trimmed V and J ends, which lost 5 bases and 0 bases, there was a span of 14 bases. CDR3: CASSSRDGSSYEQYF. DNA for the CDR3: TGTGCCAGCAGTTCTAGGGACGGGAGCTCCTACGAGCAGTACTTC.

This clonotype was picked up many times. CDR3 amino acids: CASTGQYSYEQYF. The CDR3 DNA is TGTGCCAGCACCGGACAGTACTCCTACGAGCAGTACTTC. This chain uses TRBV6-1 with TRBJ2-7, with a possible D match to TRBD1 (6 bases). Germline loops: CDR1 MNHNS, CDR2 SASEGT. V dropped 7 bases and J dropped 0 bases, with 10 bases sitting between them. CDR3 length: 13 amino acids.

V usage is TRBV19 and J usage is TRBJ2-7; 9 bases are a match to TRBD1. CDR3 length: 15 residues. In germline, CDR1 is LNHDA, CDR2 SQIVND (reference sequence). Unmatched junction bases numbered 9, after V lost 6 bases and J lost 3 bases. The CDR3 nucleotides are TGTGCCAGTAGGAAATCGGGACAGGGTTTCTACGAGCAGTACTTC. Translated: CASRKSGQGFYEQYF.

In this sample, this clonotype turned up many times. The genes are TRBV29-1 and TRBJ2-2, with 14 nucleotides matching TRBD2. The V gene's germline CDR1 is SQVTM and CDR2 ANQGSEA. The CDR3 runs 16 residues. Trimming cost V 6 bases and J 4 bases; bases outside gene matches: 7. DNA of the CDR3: TGCAGCGTGCATCTCGGGACTAGCGGGGGCACCGGGGAGCTGTTTTTT. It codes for CSVHLGTSGGTGELFF.

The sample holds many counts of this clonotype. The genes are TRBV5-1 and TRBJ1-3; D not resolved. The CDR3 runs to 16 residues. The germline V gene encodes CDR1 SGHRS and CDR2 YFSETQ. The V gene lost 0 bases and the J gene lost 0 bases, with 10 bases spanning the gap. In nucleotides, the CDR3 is TGCGCCAGCAGCTTGGGATCTACAGACTCTGGAAACACCATATATTTT. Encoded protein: CASSLGSTDSGNTIYF.

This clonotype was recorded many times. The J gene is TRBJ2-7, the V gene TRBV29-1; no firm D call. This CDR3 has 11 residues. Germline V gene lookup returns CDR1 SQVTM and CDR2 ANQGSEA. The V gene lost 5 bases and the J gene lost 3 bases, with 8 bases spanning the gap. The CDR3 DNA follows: TGCAGCGTTCTTACAGACTACGAGCAGTACTTC. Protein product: CSVLTDYEQYF.

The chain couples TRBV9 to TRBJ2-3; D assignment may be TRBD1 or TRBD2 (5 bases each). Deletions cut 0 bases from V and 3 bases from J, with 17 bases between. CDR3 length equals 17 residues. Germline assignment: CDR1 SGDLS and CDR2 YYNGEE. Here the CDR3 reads CASSVGGWGRGTDTQYF. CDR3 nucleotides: TGTGCCAGCAGCGTAGGAGGATGGGGCAGAGGGACAGATACGCAGTATTTT.

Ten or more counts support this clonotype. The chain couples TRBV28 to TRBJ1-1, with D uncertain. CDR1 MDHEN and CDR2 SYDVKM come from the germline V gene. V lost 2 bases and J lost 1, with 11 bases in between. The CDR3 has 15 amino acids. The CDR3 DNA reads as TGTGCCAGCAGTTTAATCGGCAGCAAGAACACTGAAGCTTTCTTT. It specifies CASSLIGSKNTEAFF.

CDR3 region: CASSPYGAGGTGELFF. For the CDR3, the DNA is TGTGCCAGCTCACCCTACGGAGCGGGAGGAACCGGGGAGCTGTTTTTT. J is TRBJ2-2 and V is TRBV18, with 9 bases aligning to TRBD2. V was pared by 3 bases and J by 5 bases, with 7 bases of the junction left unmatched. CDR3 size: 16 residues. Germline V gene sequence: CDR1 KGHSH, CDR2 LQKENI.